This T cell receptor beta chain came from a study of blood T cell repertoires in COVID-19. Study as a whole: COVID-19 samples, acute and convalescent, were from the United States, Italy and Spain. Sources were T cells, B-cell-depleted T cells, or PBMCs; the material itself was cDNA or gDNA.

In the authors' methods: From reference gene primer amplification, estimates of nucleated cell counts were derived. Profiled with immunoSEQ multiplex PCR; TCRdb holds only in-frame clones, not every one. V, J and clone size reflect that table, while D and trimming were determined from the DNA. The sample yields some 80,000 clones, approximately 80% seen once. Trimming removed 3 bases from V and 2 bases from J, with 11 bases in between. CDR1 MNHNS and CDR2 SASEGT come from the germline V gene. There are 15 residues in the CDR3. The sequence was collected from a man in his fifties or sixties with active or convalescent COVID-19. V is TRBV6-1 and J is TRBJ1-5; D unresolved. The sample was peripheral blood. CDR3 region: CASSDSGYGNQPQHF. The CDR3 DNA follows: TGTGCCAGCAGTGATTCCGGGTATGGCAATCAGCCCCAGCATTTT.